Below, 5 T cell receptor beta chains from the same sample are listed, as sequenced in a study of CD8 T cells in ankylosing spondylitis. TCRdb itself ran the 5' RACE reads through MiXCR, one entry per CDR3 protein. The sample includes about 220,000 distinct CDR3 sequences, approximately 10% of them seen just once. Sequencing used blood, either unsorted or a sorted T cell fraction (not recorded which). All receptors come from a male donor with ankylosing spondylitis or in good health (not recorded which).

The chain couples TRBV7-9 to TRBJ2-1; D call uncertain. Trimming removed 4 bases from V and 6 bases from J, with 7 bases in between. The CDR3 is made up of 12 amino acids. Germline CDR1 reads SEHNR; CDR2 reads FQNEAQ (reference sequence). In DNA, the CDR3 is TGTGCCAGCAGCTGGGTCCGCAATGAGCAGTTCTTC. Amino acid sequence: CASSWVRNEQFF.

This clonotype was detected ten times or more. Written as DNA, the CDR3 is TGCGCCAGCAGCGGGGGACAGGGTGGATCAGATACGCAGTATTTT. This sequence encodes CASSGGQGGSDTQYF. The chain links TRBV5-1 to TRBJ2-3, with 9 bases matching TRBD1. CDR3 length equals 15 residues. Per germline, CDR1 SGHRS and CDR2 YFSETQ. With 4 bases clipped from V and 4 bases from J, the junction kept 7 bases outside the gene matches.

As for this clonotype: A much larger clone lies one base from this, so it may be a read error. The chain's CDR3 is CTGTSTGGTKTQYF. The CDR3 DNA is TGCACCGGCACTTCGACAGGGGGTACGAAGACCCAGTACTTC. The chain is built from TRBV29-1 and TRBJ2-5; TRBD1 aligns across 9 bases. The CDR3 extends over 14 amino acids. Germline loops: CDR1 SQVTM, CDR2 ANQGSEA.

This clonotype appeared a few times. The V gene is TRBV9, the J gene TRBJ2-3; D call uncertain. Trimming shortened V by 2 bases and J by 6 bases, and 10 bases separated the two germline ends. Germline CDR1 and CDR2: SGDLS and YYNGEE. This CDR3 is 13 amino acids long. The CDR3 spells CASSVDWVDTQYF. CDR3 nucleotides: TGTGCCAGCAGCGTCGATTGGGTGGATACGCAGTATTTT.

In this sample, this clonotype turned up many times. Here the CDR3 reads CASSPGQGNWETQYF. The CDR3 bases are TGTGCCAGCAGTCCGGGACAGGGTAATTGGGAGACCCAGTACTTC. The chain combines TRBV12-3 or TRBV12-4 with TRBJ2-5; TRBD1 agrees at 9 bases. CDR3 length: 15 amino acids. V lost 5 bases, J lost 5 bases, and 9 bases stayed unmatched.